One sample yielded the 2 T cell receptor beta chains listed below, sequenced in a study of blood T cell repertoires in COVID-19 (dated by TCRdb to between 2020 and 2021). The library came from the immunoSEQ multiplex PCR assay. The table was pulled from immuneACCESS by TCRdb, which kept in-frame rearrangements only. Such tables lose some clones; where checked, under half of the loss comes from unresolved V genes, and the rest has no known cause. The sample table holds about 370,000 clones, of which 85% to 90% were seen once. The top ten clonotypes cover 5% to 8.5% of the sample. The material sequenced was peripheral blood. The receptors were gathered from a man younger than 35 with active or convalescent COVID-19.

This clone came up once. The rearrangement links TRBV2 to TRBJ1-5; no firm D call. Germline CDR1 is SNHLY and CDR2 is FYNNEI. V was clipped by 5 bases and J by 0 bases, with 11 bases between them. The CDR3 has 15 residues. CDR3 nucleotides: TGTGCCAGCAGTAAGATGCGAACTAGCAATCAGCCCCAGCATTTT. This codes for CASSKMRTSNQPQHF.

This sequence joins TRBV28 and TRBJ1-2; 12 bases are a match to TRBD1. The CDR3 has 16 amino acids. Unmatched junction bases numbered 9, after V lost 6 bases and J lost 4 bases. CDR1 is MDHEN and CDR2 is SYDVKM in the germline V gene. The CDR3: CASRQGTGGFGYGYTF. CDR3 bases: TGTGCCAGCAGACAAGGGACAGGGGGCTTTGGCTATGGCTACACCTTC.